This T cell receptor beta chain was recorded in a study of CD8 T cells in Susac syndrome. V lost 0 bases to trimming and J lost 2 bases, with 11 bases between them. CDR3 size: 15 residues. Germline CDR1 is LGHNA and CDR2 is YNFKEQ. With random hexamers, about 0.5 to 1 ug RNA was reverse transcribed. In TCRdb, the immunoSEQ multiplex PCR reads were re-called with MiXCR into one record per CDR3 protein. This table has about 300,000 distinct CDR3 sequences, 85% appearing once. Sequencing used CD8+ T cells from PBMCs. This chain links TRBV4-2 with TRBJ2-7; D gene unclear. The source is a human donor with multiple sclerosis. Written as DNA, the CDR3 is TGTGCCAGCAGCCAAGAGGAAGAGACTCCCTACGAGCAGTACTTC. It specifies CASSQEEETPYEQYF.